The clone carrying this TCR beta chain was observed many times. Its target is unknown. MiXCR, applied by TCRdb to the reads, yields one record per CDR3 protein. The table records roughly 860,000 distinct CDR3 sequences, 30% to 35% of them present only once. The data were obtained in a study of T cell repertoires in cytomegalovirus infection. Study overall: Matching HLA type, along with CMV infection, was indicated by public TCR beta signatures.

Germline CDR1 reads SGHVS; CDR2 reads FNYEAQ. This CDR3 region has 20 residues. The V gene end was trimmed by 5 bases and the J gene end by 5 bases; junction bases not matched to a gene: 19. The sequence was obtained from a human donor in good health (CMV status not recorded). Some clones in this sample may be carry-over from other donors' samples. The sequences come from cultured CD8+ T cells from PBMCs, collected from culture after CMV antigen stimulation. V is TRBV7-6 and J is TRBJ2-3, with TRBD2 matching 13 bases. The CDR3 loop reads CASSPQLGELAGGRKDTQYF. The CDR3 DNA reads as TGTGCCAGCAGCCCCCAATTAGGGGAACTAGCGGGGGGGCGAAAAGATACGCAGTATTTT.